This TCR beta chain was found in a study of human T cells and chemical hapten exposure. Time point specified: patch test 3, about 24 weeks after DPC sensitization. Treatment noted: therapeutic diphenylcyclopropenone sensitization with weekly scalp DPC. Each CDR3 protein is one row after TCRdb ran MiXCR on the RACE reads. Of about 160,000 distinct CDR3 sequences listed, around a quarter are singletons. The germline V gene encodes CDR1 SEHNR and CDR2 FQNEAQ (reference sequence). V gave up 6 bases and J gave up 3 bases; unmatched junction bases: 5. The CDR3 contains 14 residues. This clonotype was recorded a few times.

This chain links TRBV7-9 with TRBJ2-5, with 9 bases that match TRBD2. The receptor comes from a woman younger than 30 with alopecia areata. Some clones in this sample may be carry-over from other donors' samples. The starting material was whole blood, obtained in connection with sensitization to the hapten diphenylcyclopropenone (DPC). The CDR3 is CASRSRLAEETQYF. In DNA form, the CDR3 reads TGTGCCAGCAGGTCAAGACTAGCGGAAGAGACCCAGTACTTC.